Each of the 27 T cell receptor beta chains below was sequenced from the same sample in a study of cytomegalovirus exposure and HLA in healthy donors. The PCR contained 60 Vbeta and 13 Jbeta primers. Here immunoSEQ multiplex PCR was the method, and the copy in TCRdb shows in-frame clones only, minus some. Of under 250,000 clones detected, approximately 81% appear once; the ten largest clones hold around 8.3%. What was sequenced was PBMCs. Every receptor here comes from a woman between 55 and 75 years old in good health and CMV-seropositive.

This clone turned up a few times. The V call is TRBV5-4, the J call TRBJ1-1; TRBD1 aligns across 7 bases. CDR1 and CDR2 from the germline V gene are SGHNT and YYREEE (reference sequence). Germline trimming cut 4 bases from V and 0 bases from J; bases unmatched to any gene: 3. The CDR3 is 14 amino acids. CDR3 sequence reads: CASSQGQMNTEAFF. The CDR3 bases are TGTGCCAGCAGCCAGGGACAGATGAACACTGAAGCTTTCTTT.

This clone was seen only once. V is TRBV5-1 and J is TRBJ2-5; 8 bases are shared with TRBD1. V shed 4 bases and J 4 bases; nucleotides not matched to a gene: 3. Germline lookup yields CDR1 SGHRS and CDR2 YFSETQ. This CDR3 has 13 residues. The CDR3 DNA sequence: TGCGCCAGCAGCCAGGGGGCGCGAGAGACCCAGTACTTC. This sequence encodes CASSQGARETQYF.

V and J are TRBV28 and TRBJ1-2; TRBD1 aligns across 7 bases. Per germline, CDR1 MDHEN and CDR2 SYDVKM. The junction had 7 bases not matched to a gene; V was cut back by 7 bases and J by 8 bases. The CDR3 loop spans 12 amino acids. CDR3 sequence: CASTLQGYGYTF. CDR3 nucleotide sequence: TGTGCCAGCACACTACAGGGGTACGGCTACACCTTC.

The chain combines TRBV13 with TRBJ2-5, with D perhaps TRBD2 (6 bases). V lost 5 bases, J lost 11 bases, and 21 bases lay in between. Germline V gene lookup returns CDR1 PRHDT and CDR2 FYEKMQ (reference sequence). The CDR3 spans 14 residues. In DNA form, the CDR3 reads TGTGCCAGCAGCCTACGGACTACCGGGGAAGAGCAGTACTTC. Translating gives CASSLRTTGEEQYF.

As for this clone: One junction end does not reproduce the germline sequence, and a read error may be involved. The chain couples TRBV7-9 to TRBJ1-5, with a weak D call TRBD1 (6 bases). This CDR3 comprises 15 residues. Germline V CDR1 and CDR2: SEHNR, FQNEAQ (reference sequence). The CDR3 here is CSSSLSTGLNQPQHF. The DNA of the CDR3 is TGTTCCAGCAGCTTATCGACAGGACTTAATCAGCCCCAGCATTTT.

The V and J genes are TRBV27 and TRBJ1-6; D gene uncertain. The V gene's germline CDR1 is MNHEY and CDR2 SMNVEV (reference sequence). This CDR3 region has 17 residues. Trimming removed 6 bases from V and 7 bases from J, with 22 bases in between. CDR3 nucleotide sequence: TGTGCCAGCAGCGCAAAAGTGTATGGGCAGGCGAATTCACCCCTCCACTTT. Its protein product is CASSAKVYGQANSPLHF.

The chain recombines TRBV5-4 with TRBJ1-5; 7 nucleotides line up with TRBD1. The CDR3 is made up of 20 amino acids. The germline V gene encodes CDR1 SGHNT and CDR2 YYREEE (reference sequence). The V segment lost 0 bases and the J segment 2 bases; nucleotides outside the gene matches: 17. The CDR3 DNA is TGTGCCAGCAGCTTGGCGGTTGGCCCTACAGGGGTTGGAGGCAATCAGCCCCAGCATTTT. Translated, it gives CASSLAVGPTGVGGNQPQHF.

A single count supports this clone. CDR3 in amino acids: CASSLEGRGLSPYNEQFF. The CDR3 region has the DNA TGTGCCAGCAGTTTAGAGGGCCGGGGTCTCTCACCCTACAATGAGCAGTTCTTC. The chain carries TRBV28 and TRBJ2-1; maybe TRBD2 (5 bases). There are 18 residues in the CDR3. Looked up from germline, CDR1 is MDHEN and CDR2 is SYDVKM. V was trimmed by 2 bases and J by 2 bases, leaving 19 bases between them.

The genes are TRBV27 and TRBJ1-5, with D uncertain. V shed 1 base and J shed 3 bases, with 10 bases lying between them. CDR3 length equals 15 residues. Germline CDR1 MNHEY, CDR2 SMNVEV (reference sequence). As DNA, the CDR3 is TGTGCCAGCAGTTTATTGCCACCTAACAATCAGCCCCAGCATTTT. Amino acids: CASSLLPPNNQPQHF.

The table lists this clone with a few counts. CDR3: CASSGEGWNTEAFF. The CDR3 DNA reads as TGTGCCAGCAGTGGGGAGGGTTGGAACACTGAAGCTTTCTTT. The rearrangement joins TRBV6-1 to TRBJ1-1; D gene unclear. V lost 4 bases, J lost 1 base, and 10 bases lay in between. The CDR3 runs to 14 residues. Germline-derived CDR1 and CDR2 are MNHNS and SASEGT.

V usage is TRBV10-1 and J usage is TRBJ2-3; the D is unclear. The CDR3 has 12 residues. V lost 0 bases and J 8 bases, leaving 6 bases between the germline ends. Germline values: CDR1 WNHNN, CDR2 SYGVQD (reference sequence). Here the CDR3 reads CASSESSVTQYF. The CDR3 coding sequence is TGCGCCAGCAGTGAGTCTTCGGTTACGCAGTATTTT.

The rearrangement joins TRBV5-1 to TRBJ2-2; D gene ambiguous. CDR1 and CDR2 (germline): SGHRS, YFSETQ. The CDR3 is made up of 14 amino acids. V was clipped by 4 bases and J by 3 bases, with 10 bases between them. The CDR3: CASSPQVDTGELFF. CDR3 in DNA: TGCGCCAGCAGCCCTCAGGTTGACACCGGGGAGCTGTTTTTT.

The chain has TRBV10-2 and TRBJ1-5; 9 bases match TRBD1. CDR3 length: 15 residues. The junction had 5 bases not matched to a gene; V was cut back by 4 bases and J by 4 bases. The V gene's germline CDR1 is WSHSY and CDR2 SAAADI. The CDR3 DNA is TGCGCCAGCAGTGCGGTAGGGACAGGGAATCAGCCCCAGCATTTT. Amino acids: CASSAVGTGNQPQHF.

The chain recombines TRBV2 with TRBJ2-1; D may be TRBD1 (6 bases). CDR1 and CDR2 from the germline V gene are SNHLY and FYNNEI. The V gene lost 8 bases and the J gene lost 4 bases, with 18 bases spanning the gap. The CDR3 has 15 amino acids. The CDR3 nucleotides are TGTGCCAGCCGACGAACTCTGGACAGTTACAATGAGCAGTTCTTC. This encodes CASRRTLDSYNEQFF.

This clone was detected once. This chain uses TRBV11-2 with TRBJ1-1; 8 bases match TRBD1. Germline assignment: CDR1 SGHAT and CDR2 FQNNGV. This CDR3 is built from 14 residues. With 6 bases clipped from V and 5 bases from J, the junction kept 8 bases outside the gene matches. CDR3: CASRKDRVGTEAFF. The CDR3 DNA reads as TGTGCCAGCAGAAAGGACAGGGTGGGGACTGAAGCTTTCTTT.

This chain joins TRBV5-1 and TRBJ2-7; 7 bases match TRBD2. The CDR3 totals 13 residues. V was clipped by 4 bases and J by 6 bases; unmatched bases: 7. Germline V lookup: CDR1 SGHRS, CDR2 YFSETQ. The CDR3, as DNA: TGCGCCAGCAGCCCCGAGGGAGGGCTCGAGCAGTACTTC. It translates to CASSPEGGLEQYF.

The V and J genes are TRBV18 and TRBJ1-2, with no clear D. Germline V lookup: CDR1 KGHSH, CDR2 LQKENI. With 0 bases removed from V and 6 bases from J, the gap between germline ends came to 17 bases. The CDR3 sequence is 16 residues long. The CDR3 reads CASSPPSKQVVDGYTF. As DNA, the CDR3 is TGTGCCAGCTCACCACCGTCTAAGCAGGTTGTCGATGGCTACACCTTC.

This rearrangement joins TRBV5-4 to TRBJ1-1; weak D call: TRBD1 (5 bases). The CDR3 extends over 17 amino acids. Germline V CDR1 and CDR2: SGHNT, YYREEE (reference sequence). Deletions cut 0 bases from V and 0 bases from J, with 15 bases between. The CDR3 nucleotides are TGTGCCAGCAGCTTGGAGGGGCCCCAGTCGGTGAACACTGAAGCTTTCTTT. Its translation: CASSLEGPQSVNTEAFF.

This clone occurred a few times. This chain connects TRBV20-1 to TRBJ2-5; D is undetermined. The CDR3 totals 10 residues. Trimming pared 6 bases from V and 3 bases from J, leaving 5 bases between. Germline V CDR1 and CDR2: DFQATT, SNEGSKA (reference sequence). This CDR3 reads CSAPKETQYF. The CDR3 DNA follows: TGCAGTGCCCCTAAAGAGACCCAGTACTTC.

This clone has more than one count but fewer than ten. The V and J genes are TRBV11-2 and TRBJ1-2, with D uncertain. From germline, CDR1 is SGHAT and CDR2 FQNNGV. The germline V and J ends were trimmed by 5 bases and 6 bases, with 7 bases remaining between them. This CDR3 is 11 amino acids long. Here the CDR3 reads CASSALNGYTF. The CDR3 bases are TGTGCCAGCAGCGCACTGAATGGCTACACCTTC.

The chain uses TRBV19 and TRBJ2-1; D remains unclear. Germline-derived CDR1 and CDR2 are LNHDA and SQIVND (reference sequence). V lost 3 bases to trimming and J lost 0 bases, with 12 bases between them. CDR3 size: 16 residues. The CDR3 DNA reads as TGTGCCAGTAGTATCGAGGCACTTAGCTCCTACAATGAGCAGTTCTTC. Protein: CASSIEALSSYNEQFF.

The chain carries TRBV4-2 and TRBJ2-3; 7 positions match TRBD2. CDR1 and CDR2 from the germline V gene are LGHNA and YNFKEQ. V was clipped by 5 bases and J by 2 bases; unmatched bases: 13. This CDR3 region has 17 residues. CDR3 nucleotides: TGTGCCAGCAGCACACCCGACGGGGCGGGGGTCACAGATACGCAGTATTTT. This sequence encodes CASSTPDGAGVTDTQYF.

The genes are TRBV25-1 and TRBJ2-1; TRBD2 matches 9 bases. The CDR3 spans 14 residues. V lost 4 bases, J lost 6 bases, and 4 bases stayed unmatched. Germline V gene data show CDR1 as MGHDK and CDR2 as SYGVNS. CDR3 DNA: TGTGCCAGCAGTGTTAGCGGGAGCGGCAATGAGCAGTTCTTC. Encoded protein: CASSVSGSGNEQFF.

This clone was seen a single time. The chain recombines TRBV18 with TRBJ1-2; possible D gene TRBD1, 6 bases. CDR3 size: 15 residues. Trimming stripped 6 bases from V and 3 bases from J, with 17 bases between. Germline values: CDR1 KGHSH, CDR2 LQKENI. CDR3 nucleotide sequence: TGTGCCAGCTCGCACTATAGGGGGGGTCACTATGGCTACACCTTC. Translation: CASSHYRGGHYGYTF.

The chain has TRBV19 and TRBJ1-5, with 7 bases matching TRBD1. The V gene end was trimmed by 5 bases and the J gene end by 4 bases; junction bases not matched to a gene: 5. The length of the CDR3 is 14 residues. Germline V lookup: CDR1 LNHDA, CDR2 SQIVND (reference sequence). CDR3 loop: CASSPTGMNQPQHF. The CDR3 nucleotides are TGTGCCAGTAGTCCGACAGGGATGAATCAGCCCCAGCATTTT. Filled out from reference TRBV19 and TRBJ1-5, the complete variable domain reads DGGITQSPKYLFRKEGQNVTLSCEQNLNHDAMYWYRQDPGQGLRLIYYSQIVNDFQKGDIAEGYSVSREKKESFPLTVTSAQKNPTAFYLCASSPTGMNQPQHFGDGTRLSIL.

This rearrangement joins TRBV9 to TRBJ2-5; the match to TRBD2 covers 7 bases. The V and J ends lost 1 base and 5 bases, in that order; junction bases with no gene match: 8. CDR1 is SGDLS and CDR2 is YYNGEE in the germline V gene. This CDR3 is 15 amino acids long. CDR3 DNA sequence: TGTGCCAGCAGCGTATCGCTGCGGGAGACGGAGACCCAGTACTTC. Protein: CASSVSLRETETQYF.

In this sample, this clone turned up a few times. The junction and the germline gene differ at one end; a read error may be behind it. V gene TRBV7-7 combines with J gene TRBJ2-1, with TRBD1 as a possible D gene (6 bases). Germline V gene sequence: CDR1 SSHAT, CDR2 FNYEAQ (reference sequence). This CDR3 has 13 amino acids. DNA for the CDR3: TGTGCTAGCAGCTTAGGGCAGGGGAATGAGCAGTTCTTC. Protein: CASSLGQGNEQFF.